The rows below give T cell receptor beta chains drawn from one sample of a study of cytomegalovirus exposure and HLA in healthy donors. Data came from immunoSEQ multiplex PCR; TCRdb stores just in-frame clones and leaves some out. The data show some 190,000 clones, 81% seen once. Sequences were obtained from PBMCs. These receptors were collected from a young man in good health and CMV-seronegative. The CDR3 runs from the conserved cysteine through the conserved F or W. A D gene is named only where the DNA matches it firmly. Size tells how often a clone was seen (once, few, many) or the class of an expanded clone, and some rows leave it out.

-	TRBV2	TRBD2	TRBJ2-5	CASSAQLAGGGETQYF	TGTGCCAGCAGTGCACAGCTAGCGGGAGGGGGAGAGACCCAGTACTTC
once	TRBV11-2	TRBD2	TRBJ2-7	CASSLAGLAGGSEQYF	TGTGCCAGCAGCTTGGCGGGACTAGCGGGGGGTTCCGAGCAGTACTTC
-	TRBV2	TRBD2	TRBJ2-7	CASSDLGAGVGYEQYF	TGTGCCAGCAGTGACCTCGGAGCGGGAGTGGGTTACGAGCAGTACTTC
-	TRBV27	-	TRBJ2-7	CASSSNSYEQYF	TGTGCCAGCAGTTCTAACAGCTACGAGCAGTACTTC
-	TRBV28	-	TRBJ2-2	CAGNRARGTGELFF	TGTGCCGGGAACAGGGCCCGGGGCACCGGGGAGCTGTTTTTT
-	TRBV11-3	TRBD2	TRBJ2-5	CASSVSGRAVETQYF	TGTGCCAGCAGCGTTAGCGGGAGGGCGGTTGAGACCCAGTACTTC
-	TRBV4-1	TRBD1	TRBJ1-6	CASSQEYRGHSPLHF	TGCGCCAGCAGCCAAGAATACAGGGGGCATTCACCCCTCCACTTT
-	TRBV13	-	TRBJ2-7	CASNGHFGNEQYF	TGTGCCAGCAACGGACATTTTGGCAACGAGCAGTACTTC
-	TRBV2	-	TRBJ1-2	CARALGGYTF	TGTGCCAGGGCACTGGGCGGCTACACCTTC
-	TRBV21-1	-	TRBJ1-1	CASSTLRDFEAFF	TGTGCCAGCAGCACCCTTAGGGACTTTGAAGCTTTCTTT
few	TRBV7-8	TRBD1	TRBJ2-7	CASSSHPGQAYEQYF	TGTGCCAGCAGCTCACACCCGGGACAGGCCTACGAGCAGTACTTC
-	TRBV27	TRBD2	TRBJ2-2	CASSFPSGIANTGELFF	TGTGCCAGCAGTTTCCCTAGCGGGATCGCGAACACCGGGGAGCTGTTTTTT
once	TRBV6-6	-	TRBJ1-1	CASSKGETEAFF	TGTGCCAGCTCTAAAGGGGAAACTGAAGCTTTCTTT